This T cell receptor beta chain is drawn from a study of cytomegalovirus exposure and HLA in healthy donors. General study points: Reportedly, diagnosis of cytomegalovirus status by the classifier showed high specificity and sensitivity. The study designated roughly 150 TCR beta chains cytomegalovirus-associated. The TCR clusters that emerged in the first cohort tended, a later analysis found, to co-occur in the 110 or so validation repertoires.

V shed 8 bases, J shed 5 bases, and the junction held 4 bases outside the gene matches. Germline CDR1 reads MDHEN; CDR2 reads SYDVKM. This CDR3 comprises 12 residues. TCRdb keeps only in-frame clones here, not all; method: immunoSEQ multiplex PCR. The profile shows over 50,000 clones, roughly 92% of them singletons. As concerns this clone: Its antigen is as yet unknown.

The donors were in the roughly 130-subject validation cohort, distinct from the 666-subject first cohort. The clonotype originates from a man between 18 and 35 years old in good health and CMV-seropositive. The chain recombines TRBV28 with TRBJ1-2, with 8 bases that match TRBD1. Sequenced material: PBMCs. The DNA of the CDR3 is TGTGCCAGCGGCAGGGGGCGTTATGGCTACACCTTC. Translating gives CASGRGRYGYTF.